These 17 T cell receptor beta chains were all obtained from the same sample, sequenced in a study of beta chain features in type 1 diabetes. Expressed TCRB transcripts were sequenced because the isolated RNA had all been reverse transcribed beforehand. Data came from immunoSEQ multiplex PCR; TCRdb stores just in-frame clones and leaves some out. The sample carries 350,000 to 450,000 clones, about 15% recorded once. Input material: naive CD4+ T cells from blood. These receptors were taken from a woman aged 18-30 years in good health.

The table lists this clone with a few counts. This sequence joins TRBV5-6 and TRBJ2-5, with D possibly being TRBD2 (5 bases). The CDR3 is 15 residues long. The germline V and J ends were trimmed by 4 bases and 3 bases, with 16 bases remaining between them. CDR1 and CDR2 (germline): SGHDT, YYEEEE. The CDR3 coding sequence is TGTGCCAGCAGCCTACTAGGTACTGGGGAAGAGACCCAGTACTTC. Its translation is CASSLLGTGEETQYF.

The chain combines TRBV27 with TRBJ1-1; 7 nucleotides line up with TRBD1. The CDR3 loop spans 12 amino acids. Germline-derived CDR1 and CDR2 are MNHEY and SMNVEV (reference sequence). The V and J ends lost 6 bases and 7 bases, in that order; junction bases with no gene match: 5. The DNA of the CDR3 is TGTGCCAGCAGGAACAGGGGTGATGAAGCTTTCTTT. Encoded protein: CASRNRGDEAFF.

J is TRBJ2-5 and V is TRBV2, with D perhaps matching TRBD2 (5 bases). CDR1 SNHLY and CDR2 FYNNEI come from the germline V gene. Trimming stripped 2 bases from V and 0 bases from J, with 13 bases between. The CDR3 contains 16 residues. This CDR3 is CASSETGGLYQETQYF. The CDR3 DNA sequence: TGTGCCAGCAGTGAAACCGGCGGGTTGTACCAAGAGACCCAGTACTTC.

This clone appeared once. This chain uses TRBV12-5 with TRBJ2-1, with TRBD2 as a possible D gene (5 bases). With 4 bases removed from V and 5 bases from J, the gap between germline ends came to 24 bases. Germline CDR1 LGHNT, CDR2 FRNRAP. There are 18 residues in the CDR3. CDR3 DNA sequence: TGTGCTAGTGGTTCGGTTGGACTTATACTAGGTCTCGACAATGAGCAGTTCTTC. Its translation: CASGSVGLILGLDNEQFF. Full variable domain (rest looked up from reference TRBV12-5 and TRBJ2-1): DARVTQTPRHKVTEMGQEVTMRCQPILGHNTVFWYRQTMMQGLELLAYFRNRAPLDDSGMPKDRFSAEMPDATLATLKIQPSEPRDSAVYFCASGSVGLILGLDNEQFFGPGTRLTVL.

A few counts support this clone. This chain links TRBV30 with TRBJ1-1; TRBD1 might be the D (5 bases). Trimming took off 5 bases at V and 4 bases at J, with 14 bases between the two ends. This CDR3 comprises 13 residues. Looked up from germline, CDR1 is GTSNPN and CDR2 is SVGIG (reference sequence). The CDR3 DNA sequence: TGTGCCTGGGGGTGGGCGGGGACCACTGAAGCTTTCTTT. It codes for CAWGWAGTTEAFF.

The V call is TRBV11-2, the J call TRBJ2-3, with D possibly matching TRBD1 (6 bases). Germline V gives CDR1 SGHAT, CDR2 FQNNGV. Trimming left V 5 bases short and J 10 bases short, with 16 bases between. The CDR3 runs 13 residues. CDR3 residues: CASSALQGTPQYF. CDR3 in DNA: TGTGCCAGCAGCGCGCTACAGGGAACCCCGCAGTATTTT.

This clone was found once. CDR3 sequence: CASSDSRGRTEAFF. The DNA of the CDR3 is TGTGCCAGCAGTGATTCCAGGGGAAGGACTGAAGCTTTCTTT. This chain uses TRBV2 with TRBJ1-1; maybe TRBD1 (6 bases). Germline assignment: CDR1 SNHLY and CDR2 FYNNEI. Between the trimmed V and J ends, which lost 3 bases and 5 bases, there was a span of 13 bases. The CDR3 extends over 14 amino acids.

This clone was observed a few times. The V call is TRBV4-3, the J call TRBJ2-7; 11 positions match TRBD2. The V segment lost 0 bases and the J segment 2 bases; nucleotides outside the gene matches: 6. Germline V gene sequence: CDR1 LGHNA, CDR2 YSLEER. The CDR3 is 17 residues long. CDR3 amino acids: CASSQDLTSGSPYEQYF. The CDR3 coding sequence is TGCGCCAGCAGCCAAGATCTAACTAGCGGGAGTCCCTACGAGCAGTACTTC.

CDR3 nucleotides: TGTGCCAGCAGCTTAGCGGGGTCAGGCGAGACCCAGTACTTC. Encoded protein: CASSLAGSGETQYF. The V gene is TRBV11-3, the J gene TRBJ2-5, with a tentative D call TRBD2 (5 bases). From germline, CDR1 is SGHNT and CDR2 YENEEA. This CDR3 has 14 amino acids. Trimming left V 1 base short and J 5 bases short, with 11 bases between.

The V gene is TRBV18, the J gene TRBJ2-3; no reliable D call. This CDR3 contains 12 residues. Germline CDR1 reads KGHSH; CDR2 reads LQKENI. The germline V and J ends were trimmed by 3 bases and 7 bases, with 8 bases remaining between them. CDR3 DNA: TGTGCCAGCTCACCTGAGGCGAATACGCAGTATTTT. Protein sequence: CASSPEANTQYF.

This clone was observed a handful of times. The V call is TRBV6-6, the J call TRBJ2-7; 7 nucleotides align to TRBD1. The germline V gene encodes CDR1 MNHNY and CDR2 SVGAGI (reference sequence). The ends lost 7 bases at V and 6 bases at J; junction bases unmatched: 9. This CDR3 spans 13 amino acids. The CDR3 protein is CASTPGQTSEQYF. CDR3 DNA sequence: TGTGCCAGCACTCCGGGACAGACCTCCGAGCAGTACTTC.

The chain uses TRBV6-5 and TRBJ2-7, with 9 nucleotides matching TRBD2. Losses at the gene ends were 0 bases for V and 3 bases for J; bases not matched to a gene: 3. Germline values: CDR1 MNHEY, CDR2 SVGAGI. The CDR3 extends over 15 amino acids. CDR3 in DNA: TGTGCCAGCAGTTACTCCGGGACTAGCCTCTACGAGCAGTACTTC. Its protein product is CASSYSGTSLYEQYF.

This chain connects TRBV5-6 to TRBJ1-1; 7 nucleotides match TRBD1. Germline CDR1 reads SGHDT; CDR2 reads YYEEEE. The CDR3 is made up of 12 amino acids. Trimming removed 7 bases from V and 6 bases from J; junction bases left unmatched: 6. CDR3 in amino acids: CASGRDSSEAFF. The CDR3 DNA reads TGTGCCAGCGGACGGGACAGCTCTGAAGCTTTCTTT.

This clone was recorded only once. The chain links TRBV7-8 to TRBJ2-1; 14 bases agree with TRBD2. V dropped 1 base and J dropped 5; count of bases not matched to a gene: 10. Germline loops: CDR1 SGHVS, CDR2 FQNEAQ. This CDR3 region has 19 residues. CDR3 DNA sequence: TGTGCCAGCAGCTTAGAAGGGACTAGCGGGAGCCATCGGGACAATGAGCAGTTCTTC. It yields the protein CASSLEGTSGSHRDNEQFF.

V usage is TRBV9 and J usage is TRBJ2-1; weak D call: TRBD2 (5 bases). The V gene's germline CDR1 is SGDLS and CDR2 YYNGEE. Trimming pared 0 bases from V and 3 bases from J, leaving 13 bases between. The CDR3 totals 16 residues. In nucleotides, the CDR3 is TGTGCCAGCAGCGTAGATGAAAGGGCGGGCTACAATGAGCAGTTCTTC. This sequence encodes CASSVDERAGYNEQFF.

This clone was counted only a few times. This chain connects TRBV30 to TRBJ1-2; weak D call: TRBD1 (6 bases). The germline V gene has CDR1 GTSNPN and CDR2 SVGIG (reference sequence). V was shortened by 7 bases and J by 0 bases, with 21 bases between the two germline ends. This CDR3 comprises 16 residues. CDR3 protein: CAFHQGSALTNYGYTF. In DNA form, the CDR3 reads TGTGCCTTTCACCAGGGGAGTGCCCTTACTAACTATGGCTACACCTTC.

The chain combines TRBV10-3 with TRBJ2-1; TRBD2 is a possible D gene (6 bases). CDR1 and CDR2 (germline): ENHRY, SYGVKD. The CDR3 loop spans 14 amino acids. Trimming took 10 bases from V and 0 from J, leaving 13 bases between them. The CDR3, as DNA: TGTGCCACGCTCGGAGGGACCTCCTACAATGAGCAGTTCTTC. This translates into CATLGGTSYNEQFF.